This T cell receptor beta chain was recovered during a study of blood T cell repertoires in COVID-19. V was pared by 4 bases and J by 1 base, with 8 bases between. The CDR3 has 14 residues. Germline V gene lookup returns CDR1 SNHLY and CDR2 FYNNEI. In the original analysis: Amplifying reference gene primers gave estimates of nucleated cell counts. TCRdb's copy holds only in-frame clones and misses some; the assay was immunoSEQ multiplex PCR. That table is the source of V, J and clone size, and D and trimming were worked out from the DNA. The sample has about 520,000 clones, 75% to 90% seen once; the top ten hold 3.2%.

This receptor was identified in a human donor in a cohort sampled during active COVID-19. The rearrangement links TRBV2 to TRBJ2-1; D is unresolved. The material sequenced was peripheral blood. In DNA, the CDR3 is TGTGCCAGCAGTGCCTTAGTTTCCTACAATGAGCAGTTCTTC. It specifies CASSALVSYNEQFF.